Sequencing of this T cell receptor (beta chain) was carried out in a study of blood T cell repertoires in COVID-19. Study-wide background: Spain, Italy and the United States supplied samples that represented acute and convalescent COVID-19. T cells, B-cell-depleted T cells, or PBMCs supplied cDNA or gDNA.

The CDR3 is 16 residues long. Germline CDR1 SGHVS, CDR2 FNYEAQ. The ends lost 5 bases at V and 6 bases at J; junction bases unmatched: 8. In the original processing: Reference gene primer amplification gave nucleated cell count estimates. Here immunoSEQ multiplex PCR was the method, and the copy in TCRdb shows in-frame clones only, minus some. For V, J and clone size, that table is used; D and trimming come from the DNA. The table records fewer than 200,000 clones, 83% of them present only once. J is TRBJ2-3 and V is TRBV7-6, with 13 bases lining up with TRBD2. Input material: peripheral blood. This TCR derives from an elderly woman with acute or convalescent COVID-19. The CDR3 protein is CASSARTSGSSDTQYF. CDR3 coding DNA: TGTGCCAGCAGCGCCAGGACTAGCGGGAGTTCGGATACGCAGTATTTT.